This TCR beta chain was retrieved from a study of T cell repertoires in cytomegalovirus infection. Study summary: Recently described HLA-C-restricted plus well-studied HLA-B-restricted CMV epitopes were used. CMV infection and matching HLA type were both indicated by public TCR beta signatures.

TCRdb processed the reads anew with MiXCR; each CDR3 protein has one entry. Of roughly 730,000 distinct CDR3 sequences listed, roughly a third are singletons. Study-wide results and limits: In two of eight donors, the top clonotype was HLA-C-restricted CMV-specific.

This clonotype was seen a few times. The antigen is undetermined. The CDR3 has 12 residues. Germline V lookup: CDR1 SNHLY, CDR2 FYNNEI. Deletions cut 6 bases from V and 7 bases from J, with 11 bases between. The V and J genes are TRBV2 and TRBJ2-3; possible D gene TRBD2, 5 bases. Sequenced here: cultured PBMCs, sampled from culture after CMV antigen stimulation. The sequence was collected from a human donor in good health (CMV status not recorded). Some clones in this sample may be carry-over from other donors' samples. As DNA, the CDR3 is TGTGCCAGCAGGGAACGGGGAAATACGCAGTATTTT. This gives the protein CASRERGNTQYF.